These 21 T cell receptor beta chains originate from one sample sequenced in a study of cytomegalovirus exposure and HLA in healthy donors (dated by TCRdb to 2016 to 2017). The library was prepared using the immunoSEQ multiplex PCR assay. Sourced from immuneACCESS, this table was stored by TCRdb with only in-frame sequences that have V and J called. A share of the clones is absent; for the studies checked, an unresolved V gene accounts for under half, and the remainder has no known explanation. A total of roughly 150,000 clones appear in this sample, more than 85% of them only once. The top ten clonotypes cover just under 9% of the sample. The source material was PBMCs. These receptors were taken from a man aged 18 to 30 in good health and CMV-seropositive.

The chain combines TRBV10-1 with TRBJ1-1; D not resolved. Germline V gene data show CDR1 as WNHNN and CDR2 as SYGVQD (reference sequence). The V end was cut by 3 bases, the J end by 3 bases, with 11 bases between. This CDR3 is built from 14 residues. The CDR3 is CASSDGRAYTEAFF. For the CDR3, the DNA is TGCGCCAGCAGTGATGGGAGGGCTTACACTGAAGCTTTCTTT.

The rearrangement uses TRBV4-1 and TRBJ1-2; TRBD1 might be the D (6 bases). This CDR3 spans 19 amino acids. The V end lost 0 bases, the J end lost 3 bases, and 23 bases lay between the germline ends. Germline V gives CDR1 MGHRA, CDR2 YSYEKL. CDR3 DNA: TGCGCCAGCAGCCAAGAAGGGTTGGGTCTGGGGGCCGGTCACTATGGCTACACCTTC. Translation: CASSQEGLGLGAGHYGYTF.

V usage is TRBV9 and J usage is TRBJ2-7, with D hard to call. V was clipped by 0 bases and J by 2 bases, with 9 bases between them. This CDR3 is 14 amino acids long. Germline-derived CDR1 and CDR2 are SGDLS and YYNGEE. CDR3 nucleotides: TGTGCCAGCAGCGTAGCTGAAGCCACCTACGAGCAGTACTTC. It encodes CASSVAEATYEQYF. The whole variable domain, remainder taken from reference TRBV9 and TRBJ2-7, is DSGVTQTPKHLITATGQRVTLRCSPRSGDLSVYWYQQSLDQGLQFLIQYYNGEERAKGNILERFSAQQFPDLHSELNLSSLELGDSALYFCASSVAEATYEQYFGPGTRLTVT.

V usage is TRBV9 and J usage is TRBJ1-5; D is unresolved. CDR1 is SGDLS, CDR2 YYNGEE, per germline. The CDR3 consists of 14 residues. V dropped 0 bases and J dropped 6 bases, with 10 bases sitting between them. The CDR3 is CASSVGGVAQPQHF. DNA of the CDR3: TGTGCCAGCAGCGTAGGGGGAGTGGCTCAGCCCCAGCATTTT.

This clone was found once. The J gene is TRBJ2-7, the V gene TRBV11-2, with TRBD1 matching 8 bases. V lost 4 bases, J lost 3 bases, and 5 bases stayed unmatched. Germline lookup yields CDR1 SGHAT and CDR2 FQNNGV. The CDR3 spans 14 residues. In DNA, the CDR3 is TGTGCCAGCAGCTACGGACAGGGAAGCTACGAGCAGTACTTC. Translation gives CASSYGQGSYEQYF. Full variable domain (outside the CDR3, taken from reference TRBV11-2 and TRBJ2-7): EAGVAQSPRYKIIEKRQSVAFWCNPISGHATLYWYQQILGQGPKLLIQFQNNGVVDDSQLPKDRFSAERLKGVDSTLKIQPAKLEDSAVYLCASSYGQGSYEQYFGPGTRLTVT.

V is TRBV15 and J is TRBJ1-5; perhaps TRBD1 as D (5 bases). This CDR3 is built from 17 residues. V shed 1 base and J shed 0 bases, with 13 bases lying between them. The germline gives CDR1 LNHNV, CDR2 YYDKDF (reference sequence). The CDR3 protein is CATSRAPGKISNQPQHF. CDR3 bases: TGTGCCACCAGCAGAGCCCCAGGGAAAATTAGCAATCAGCCCCAGCATTTT.

This chain uses TRBV5-1 with TRBJ2-6; 11 bases are shared with TRBD2. Trimming removed 0 bases from V and 2 bases from J; junction bases left unmatched: 4. The CDR3 length is 18 residues. Germline V gene sequence: CDR1 SGHRS, CDR2 YFSETQ. The CDR3 sequence: CASSLAIAGGAGANVLTF. As DNA, the CDR3 is TGCGCCAGCAGCTTGGCCATAGCGGGAGGGGCTGGGGCCAACGTCCTGACTTTC.

The chain combines TRBV7-6 with TRBJ2-7; unclear D gene. CDR3 length equals 13 residues. V shed 2 bases and J shed 2 bases, with 7 bases lying between them. Germline CDR1 is SGHVS and CDR2 is FNYEAQ. CDR3 residues: CASSLFRAYEQYF. CDR3 nucleotides: TGTGCCAGCAGCTTATTCCGGGCCTACGAGCAGTACTTC.

This chain connects TRBV6-5 to TRBJ1-2; perhaps TRBD1 as D (6 bases). The V and J ends lost 6 bases and 0 bases respectively, with 11 bases between them. The CDR3 is made up of 14 amino acids. Germline V gene lookup returns CDR1 MNHEY and CDR2 SVGAGI. This CDR3 reads CASRRTASNYGYTF. As DNA, the CDR3 is TGTGCCAGCAGGCGGACAGCCTCTAACTATGGCTACACCTTC.

The chain recombines TRBV6-6 with TRBJ1-3, with 7 bases identical to TRBD1. The CDR3 extends over 12 amino acids. Germline CDR1 reads MNHNY; CDR2 reads SVGAGI (reference sequence). The ends lost 8 bases at V and 2 bases at J; junction bases unmatched: 0. Here the CDR3 reads CASGTAGNTIYF. CDR3 nucleotide sequence: TGTGCCAGCGGGACAGCTGGAAACACCATATATTTT.

The rearrangement links TRBV6-6 to TRBJ2-3; 12 bases are shared with TRBD2. This CDR3 has 14 residues. Germline V lookup: CDR1 MNHNY, CDR2 SVGAGI (reference sequence). J gave up 6 bases and V 4 bases, and 2 bases lay outside the gene matches. This chain's CDR3 is CASSFTSGGDTQYF. In DNA form, the CDR3 reads TGTGCCAGCAGTTTTACTAGCGGGGGGGATACGCAGTATTTT.

In its sample, this clone was seen a few times. The J gene is TRBJ1-4, the V gene TRBV28; D uncertain. V dropped 6 bases and J dropped 11 bases, with 10 bases sitting between them. Germline loops: CDR1 MDHEN, CDR2 SYDVKM. CDR3 length: 11 amino acids. CDR3 residues: CASRDTGKLFF. The DNA of the CDR3 is TGTGCCAGCAGAGACACGGGGAAACTGTTTTTT.

V gene TRBV27 combines with J gene TRBJ2-1, with D perhaps TRBD2 (5 bases). V lost 3 bases, J lost 2 bases, and 8 bases lay in between. The CDR3 contains 14 residues. The V gene's germline CDR1 is MNHEY and CDR2 SMNVEV (reference sequence). CDR3 bases: TGTGCCAGCAGTTTCCACGGGACCTACAATGAGCAGTTCTTC. Encoded protein: CASSFHGTYNEQFF.

The CDR3 nucleotides read TGCGCCAGCAGCCCCCTACAGGCTAGCGGGGCTAGCTCCTACGAGCAGTACTTC. It yields the protein CASSPLQASGASSYEQYF. This chain links TRBV4-1 with TRBJ2-7, with 9 bases lining up with TRBD2. This CDR3 has 18 residues. Looked up from germline, CDR1 is MGHRA and CDR2 is YSYEKL. The V gene end was trimmed by 4 bases and the J gene end by 0 bases; junction bases not matched to a gene: 13.

The chain carries TRBV12-5 and TRBJ2-3; 14 bases align to TRBD2. V trimming: 6 bases; J trimming: 3 bases; junction bases outside the gene matches: 8. CDR3 size: 17 residues. CDR1 is LGHNT and CDR2 is FRNRAP in the germline V gene. The CDR3 DNA is TGTGCTAGTGGAACCGGGACTAGCGGGAGTTTGACAGATACGCAGTATTTT. It codes for CASGTGTSGSLTDTQYF.

In its sample, this clone was seen once. This rearrangement joins TRBV15 to TRBJ2-3; tentatively, D is TRBD1 (6 bases). Germline V lookup: CDR1 LNHNV, CDR2 YYDKDF (reference sequence). This CDR3 has 15 amino acids. Trimming shortened V by 3 bases and J by 2 bases, and 12 bases separated the two germline ends. The CDR3 DNA sequence: TGTGCCACCAGCAGTCCTAACAGGGCCACAGATACGCAGTATTTT. This sequence encodes CATSSPNRATDTQYF.

The gene calls are TRBV2 and TRBJ2-7; the D gene is possibly TRBD1 (6 bases). CDR1 is SNHLY, CDR2 FYNNEI, per germline. Trimming cost V 7 bases and J 0 bases, with 7 bases left between them. This CDR3 region has 12 residues. The CDR3: CASKGVSYEQYF. DNA of the CDR3: TGTGCCAGCAAGGGGGTCTCCTACGAGCAGTACTTC.

V and J are TRBV7-3 and TRBJ2-6; D is perhaps TRBD1 (7 bases). The CDR3 loop spans 18 amino acids. Looked up from germline, CDR1 is SGHTA and CDR2 is FQGTGA. With 6 bases removed from V and 0 bases from J, the gap between germline ends came to 18 bases. CDR3: CASSLRGTVFSGANVLTF. The CDR3 nucleotides read TGTGCCAGCAGTCTGCGCGGGACAGTTTTCTCTGGGGCCAACGTCCTGACTTTC.

The chain joins TRBV15 to TRBJ2-7, with 7 bases that match TRBD2. The CDR3 loop spans 15 amino acids. The trim removed 0 bases at V and 1 base at J, leaving 3 bases unmatched. CDR1 and CDR2 (germline): LNHNV, YYDKDF (reference sequence). The CDR3 DNA follows: TGTGCCACCAGCAGAGATCTCGGGGGGTCCTACGAGCAGTACTTC. Residues: CATSRDLGGSYEQYF.

This chain links TRBV6-6 with TRBJ1-1, with no clear D. The germline V gene encodes CDR1 MNHNY and CDR2 SVGAGI (reference sequence). CDR3 size: 12 residues. V shed 5 bases and J shed 3 bases, with 7 bases lying between them. CDR3 protein: CASSPSDTEAFF. DNA of the CDR3: TGTGCCAGCAGTCCCTCAGACACTGAAGCTTTCTTT.

The chain links TRBV11-3 to TRBJ2-1; D is possibly TRBD1 (6 bases). The CDR3 is 12 residues long. Germline CDR1 is SGHNT and CDR2 is YENEEA. Trimming removed 4 bases from V and 11 bases from J, with 12 bases in between. CDR3 sequence: CASSSIGGQQFF. In DNA form, the CDR3 reads TGTGCCAGCAGCTCTATTGGGGGCCAGCAGTTCTTC.